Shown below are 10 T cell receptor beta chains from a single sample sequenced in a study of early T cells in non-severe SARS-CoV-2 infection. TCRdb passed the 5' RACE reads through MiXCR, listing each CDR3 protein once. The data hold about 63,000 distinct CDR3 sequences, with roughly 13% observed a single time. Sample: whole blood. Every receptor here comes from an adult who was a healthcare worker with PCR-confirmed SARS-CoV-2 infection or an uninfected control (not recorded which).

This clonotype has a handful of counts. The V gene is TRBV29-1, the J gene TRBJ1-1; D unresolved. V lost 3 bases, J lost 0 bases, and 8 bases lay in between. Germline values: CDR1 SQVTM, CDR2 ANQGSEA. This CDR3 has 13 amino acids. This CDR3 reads CSVDQEMNTEAFF. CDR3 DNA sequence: TGCAGCGTTGATCAGGAAATGAACACTGAAGCTTTCTTT.

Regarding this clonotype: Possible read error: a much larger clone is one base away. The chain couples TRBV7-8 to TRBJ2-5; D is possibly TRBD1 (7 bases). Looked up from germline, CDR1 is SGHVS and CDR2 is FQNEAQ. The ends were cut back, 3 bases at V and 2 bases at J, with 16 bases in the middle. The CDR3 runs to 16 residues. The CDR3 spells CASSFGETGRQETQYF. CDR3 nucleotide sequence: TGTGCCAGCAGCTTTGGGGAGACAGGGAGGCAAGAGACCCAGTACTTC.

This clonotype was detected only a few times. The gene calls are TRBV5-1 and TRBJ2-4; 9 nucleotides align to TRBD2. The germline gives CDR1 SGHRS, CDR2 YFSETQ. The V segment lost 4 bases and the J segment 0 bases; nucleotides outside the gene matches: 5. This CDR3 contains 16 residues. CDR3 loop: CASSHTSGLAKNIQYF. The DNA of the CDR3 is TGCGCCAGCAGCCACACTAGCGGGTTAGCCAAAAACATTCAGTACTTC.

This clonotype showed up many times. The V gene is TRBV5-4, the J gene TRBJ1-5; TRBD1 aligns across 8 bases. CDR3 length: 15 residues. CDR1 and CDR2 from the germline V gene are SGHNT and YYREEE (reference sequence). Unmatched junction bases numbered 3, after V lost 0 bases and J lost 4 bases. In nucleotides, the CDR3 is TGTGCCAGCAGCTTGGACAGGGGGTTAAATCAGCCCCAGCATTTT. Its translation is CASSLDRGLNQPQHF.

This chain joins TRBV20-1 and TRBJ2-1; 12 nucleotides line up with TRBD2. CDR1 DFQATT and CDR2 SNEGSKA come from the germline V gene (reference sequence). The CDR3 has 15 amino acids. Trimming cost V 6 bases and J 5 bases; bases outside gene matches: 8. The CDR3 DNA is TGCAGTGCGCCGACTAGCGGGGGTATCGACAATGAGCAGTTCTTC. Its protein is CSAPTSGGIDNEQFF.

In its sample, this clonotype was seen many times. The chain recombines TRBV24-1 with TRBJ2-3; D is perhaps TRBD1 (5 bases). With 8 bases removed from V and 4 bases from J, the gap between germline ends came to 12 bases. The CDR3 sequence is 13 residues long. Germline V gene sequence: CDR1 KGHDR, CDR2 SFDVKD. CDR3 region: CATKGAVADTQYF. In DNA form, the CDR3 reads TGTGCCACCAAAGGGGCCGTAGCAGATACGCAGTATTTT.

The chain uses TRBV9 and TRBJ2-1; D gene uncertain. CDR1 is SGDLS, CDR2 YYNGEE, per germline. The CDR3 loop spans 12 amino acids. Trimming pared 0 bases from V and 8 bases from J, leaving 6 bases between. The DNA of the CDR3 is TGTGCCAGCAGCGTAGGGGTGGATGAGCAGTTCTTC. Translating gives CASSVGVDEQFF.

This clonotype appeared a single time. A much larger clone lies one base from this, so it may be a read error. The CDR3 loop is CASSSTRGYTGELFF. CDR3 DNA sequence: TGTGCCAGCAGCTCCACCCGGGGGTACACCGGGGAGCTGTTTTTT. The chain employs TRBV11-3 and TRBJ2-2, with D possibly matching TRBD2 (6 bases). From germline, CDR1 is SGHNT and CDR2 YENEEA. The length of the CDR3 is 15 residues. With 4 bases removed from V and 3 bases from J, the gap between germline ends came to 12 bases.

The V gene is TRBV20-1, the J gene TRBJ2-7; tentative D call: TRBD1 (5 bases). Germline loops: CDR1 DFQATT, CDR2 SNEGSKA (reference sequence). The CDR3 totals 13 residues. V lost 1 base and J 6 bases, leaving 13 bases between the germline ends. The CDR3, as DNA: TGCAGTGCTAGAGCCGACAGAGCAACCGAGCAGTACTTC. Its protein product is CSARADRATEQYF.

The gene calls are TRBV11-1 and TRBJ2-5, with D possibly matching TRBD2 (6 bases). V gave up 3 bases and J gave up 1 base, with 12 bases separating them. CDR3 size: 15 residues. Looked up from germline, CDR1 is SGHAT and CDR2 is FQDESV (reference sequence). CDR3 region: CASSFPLGGQETQYF. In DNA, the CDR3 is TGTGCCAGCAGCTTCCCGTTGGGAGGCCAAGAGACCCAGTACTTC.